One sample yielded the 8 T cell receptor beta chains listed below, sequenced in a study of shared clonotypes between healthy human individuals. CD45RO negativity and positive selection for CCR7 defined naive CD8 cells, a population that excluded terminally differentiated effector memory CD45RA+ cells. The table came from immunoSEQ multiplex PCR; TCRdb's copy has only in-frame clones and leaves some out. This table holds fewer than 850,000 clones, about 96% found once. Sequenced material: naive CD8+ T cells sorted from blood. The receptors were gathered from a man aged 25-45 years in good health.

This clone appeared once. This chain uses TRBV13 with TRBJ1-4, with D perhaps TRBD1 (5 bases). CDR1 is PRHDT, CDR2 FYEKMQ, per germline (reference sequence). This CDR3 spans 14 amino acids. V lost 1 base, J lost 8 bases, and 11 bases lay in between. CDR3 DNA: TGTGCCAGCAGCTTAGAAGGGGACCGGGAAAAACTGTTTTTT. Amino acids: CASSLEGDREKLFF.

The chain joins TRBV13 to TRBJ2-7, with TRBD1 matching 11 bases. Per the germline V gene, CDR1 is PRHDT and CDR2 is FYEKMQ (reference sequence). V dropped 1 base and J dropped 5; count of bases not matched to a gene: 7. The CDR3 runs to 16 residues. The CDR3 DNA follows: TGTGCCAGCAGCTTAGACGGACAGGGGGCTTGGAACGAGCAGTACTTC. This translates into CASSLDGQGAWNEQYF.

This chain links TRBV7-2 with TRBJ1-5, with D hard to call. CDR1 is SGHTA and CDR2 is FQGNSA in the germline V gene. This CDR3 has 17 amino acids. V was clipped by 1 base and J by 3 bases, with 16 bases between them. This CDR3 reads CASSLEQIPAPNQPQHF. DNA for the CDR3: TGTGCCAGCAGCTTAGAACAAATACCCGCGCCCAATCAGCCCCAGCATTTT.

The chain joins TRBV7-9 to TRBJ2-1; D not resolved. Between the trimmed V and J ends, which lost 4 bases and 10 bases, there was a span of 8 bases. The CDR3 has 11 amino acids. Germline values: CDR1 SEHNR, CDR2 FQNEAQ (reference sequence). The CDR3 loop is CASSWRWEQFF. CDR3 in DNA: TGTGCCAGCAGCTGGAGATGGGAGCAGTTCTTC. The full variable domain, in which reference TRBV7-9 and TRBJ2-1 provide the parts outside the CDR3, is DTGVSQNPRHKITKRGQNVTFRCDPISEHNRLYWYRQTLGQGPEFLTYFQNEAQLEKSRLLSDRFSAERPKGSFSTLEIQRTEQGDSAMYLCASSWRWEQFFGPGTRLTVL.

The V call is TRBV5-1, the J call TRBJ2-5, with a tentative D call TRBD2 (6 bases). Between the trimmed V and J ends, which lost 4 bases and 4 bases, there was a span of 11 bases. CDR1 is SGHRS and CDR2 is YFSETQ in the germline V gene. The CDR3 spans 13 residues. DNA for the CDR3: TGCGCCAGCAGCGTGGCGGGACCAGAGACCCAGTACTTC. It translates to CASSVAGPETQYF.

This chain connects TRBV4-1 to TRBJ1-5; D is unclear. The CDR3 runs to 14 residues. Trimming cost V 3 bases and J 6 bases, with 12 bases left between them. CDR1 is MGHRA and CDR2 is YSYEKL in the germline V gene. The CDR3 DNA sequence: TGCGCCAGCAGCCAGTGGGAGTCGGGTCAGCCCCAGCATTTT. It encodes CASSQWESGQPQHF.

The J gene is TRBJ2-1, the V gene TRBV27; 12 bases map to TRBD2. In germline, CDR1 is MNHEY, CDR2 SMNVEV (reference sequence). The V gene end was trimmed by 1 base and the J gene end by 4 bases; junction bases not matched to a gene: 11. CDR3 length: 19 residues. CDR3 sequence reads: CASSLFGTSGFPSYNEQFF. The DNA for the CDR3 is TGTGCCAGCAGTTTATTTGGGACTAGCGGGTTTCCGTCGTACAATGAGCAGTTCTTC.

J is TRBJ1-1 and V is TRBV10-3, with 7 bases fitting TRBD1. CDR3 length: 15 residues. The V gene's germline CDR1 is ENHRY and CDR2 SYGVKD. Trimming cost V 3 bases and J 5 bases; bases outside gene matches: 9. The CDR3 loop reads CAISDRQGSETEAFF. The CDR3 DNA is TGTGCCATCAGTGACCGACAGGGAAGTGAAACTGAAGCTTTCTTT.